The 15 T cell receptor beta chains below come from one sample, sequenced in a study of T cell responses to AZD1222 COVID-19 vaccine. The table came from immunoSEQ multiplex PCR; TCRdb's copy has only in-frame clones and leaves some out. The profile shows some 150,000 clones, about 92% of them singletons. Sequences were derived from peripheral blood, sampled 28 days after the second AZD1222 dose. These receptors came from an adult who received the AZD1222 COVID-19 vaccine.

This clone was seen once. CDR3 DNA: TGTGCCAGCAACCCGACAGGTAACACTGAAGCTTTCTTT. Translating it yields CASNPTGNTEAFF. The rearrangement uses TRBV6-5 and TRBJ1-1; D is possibly TRBD1 (6 bases). Germline V CDR1 and CDR2: MNHEY, SVGAGI. This CDR3 has 13 residues. V was pared by 7 bases and J by 2 bases, with 11 bases between.

The V and J genes are TRBV29-1 and TRBJ2-5; no firm D call. The CDR3 extends over 11 amino acids. V was clipped by 7 bases and J by 2 bases, with 8 bases between them. The germline V gene encodes CDR1 SQVTM and CDR2 ANQGSEA. CDR3 coding DNA: TGCAGCGCCCGACCACAAGAGACCCAGTACTTC. This translates into CSARPQETQYF.

The J gene is TRBJ1-4, the V gene TRBV28, with D unresolved. Per germline, CDR1 MDHEN and CDR2 SYDVKM. This CDR3 comprises 12 residues. The germline V and J ends were trimmed by 8 bases and 5 bases, with 9 bases remaining between them. CDR3 region: CASGRENEKLFF. The CDR3 nucleotides read TGTGCCAGCGGGCGGGAAAATGAAAAACTGTTTTTT.

The rearrangement uses TRBV5-1 and TRBJ2-2; no firm D call. The CDR3 covers 14 residues. The germline V gene has CDR1 SGHRS and CDR2 YFSETQ. V was clipped by 0 bases and J by 6 bases, with 9 bases between them. The CDR3 DNA is TGCGCCAGCAGCTTGGGGGCCACCGCCGGGGAGCTGTTTTTT. It codes for CASSLGATAGELFF. The entire variable domain, with the rest obtained from reference TRBV5-1 and TRBJ2-2, is as follows: KAGVTQTPRYLIKTRGQQVTLSCSPISGHRSVSWYQQTPGQGLQFLFEYFSETQRNKGNFPGRFSGRQFSNSRSEMNVSTLELGDSALYLCASSLGATAGELFFGEGSRLTVL.

V and J are TRBV7-6 and TRBJ1-5; D remains unclear. This CDR3 spans 15 amino acids. Trimming removed 1 base at V and 0 bases at J, with 7 bases between. Germline CDR1 reads SGHVS; CDR2 reads FNYEAQ. The CDR3 loop reads CASSLEEYSNQPQHF. In nucleotides, the CDR3 is TGTGCCAGCAGCTTAGAGGAATATAGCAATCAGCCCCAGCATTTT.

The chain links TRBV4-1 to TRBJ1-3; D is possibly TRBD1 (5 bases). The V and J ends lost 3 bases and 0 bases respectively, with 12 bases between them. CDR1 and CDR2 from the germline V gene are MGHRA and YSYEKL. The CDR3 is 16 residues long. DNA of the CDR3: TGCGCCAGCAGCCACGAACAGGTCCTCTCTGGAAACACCATATATTTT. Amino acids: CASSHEQVLSGNTIYF.

The chain recombines TRBV4-1 with TRBJ2-1; 11 bases map to TRBD2. Germline lookup yields CDR1 MGHRA and CDR2 YSYEKL. The CDR3 is 16 residues long. After removal of 4 bases from V and 8 bases from J, the junction contained 10 bases not matched to a gene. CDR3 loop: CASSLLTSGISDEQFF. The CDR3 region has the DNA TGCGCCAGCAGCCTATTGACTAGCGGGATATCAGATGAGCAGTTCTTC.

This clone appeared once. The chain links TRBV28 to TRBJ2-5; perhaps TRBD2 as D (5 bases). This CDR3 region has 16 residues. CDR1 MDHEN and CDR2 SYDVKM come from the germline V gene. Trimming removed 4 bases from V and 4 bases from J, with 19 bases in between. CDR3 sequence (DNA): TGTGCCAGCAGTTCCACGCCGACTACCCCGGGAGAGACCCAGTACTTC. It codes for CASSSTPTTPGETQYF.

The J gene is TRBJ2-5, the V gene TRBV6-5; TRBD2 matches 10 bases. The CDR3 is 16 amino acids. V was clipped by 3 bases and J by 5 bases; unmatched bases: 9. Germline CDR1 and CDR2: MNHEY and SVGAGI. CDR3: CASSYRTSGYSETQYF. The CDR3 DNA is TGTGCCAGCAGTTATCGGACTAGCGGATACTCTGAGACCCAGTACTTC.

The J gene is TRBJ2-7, the V gene TRBV12-3 or TRBV12-4; D not certain. V was trimmed by 6 bases and J by 2 bases, leaving 8 bases between them. This CDR3 region has 12 residues. The CDR3 sequence: CASSLTTYEQYF. The CDR3 DNA sequence: TGTGCCAGCAGCCTGACAACCTACGAGCAGTACTTC.

J is TRBJ2-7 and V is TRBV7-3; TRBD1 matches 9 bases. The germline V gene encodes CDR1 SGHTA and CDR2 FQGTGA. This CDR3 has 15 amino acids. J gave up 7 bases and V 0 bases, and 7 bases lay outside the gene matches. In nucleotides, the CDR3 is TGTGCCAGCAGCTTAACGGGGACAGGGACGAGTGAGCAGTACTTC. Its translation: CASSLTGTGTSEQYF.

Here the CDR3 DNA reads TGCGCCAGCAGCCAGTCCGGGACAGGGTCCCTCTGGACTTTCTTT. It encodes CASSQSGTGSLWTFF. The J gene is TRBJ1-1, the V gene TRBV5-1; 9 positions match TRBD1. After removal of 4 bases from V and 12 bases from J, the junction contained 16 bases not matched to a gene. The germline V gene has CDR1 SGHRS and CDR2 YFSETQ. The CDR3 loop spans 15 amino acids.

Only one count was recorded for this clone. This chain joins TRBV4-1 and TRBJ1-3; D is unclear. The CDR3 has 15 amino acids. Germline CDR1 MGHRA, CDR2 YSYEKL. Trimming removed 1 base from V and 4 bases from J, with 11 bases in between. The CDR3 DNA follows: TGCGCCAGCAGCCAAGTAGGAACAGCAGGAAACACCATATATTTT. It specifies CASSQVGTAGNTIYF.

The chain links TRBV28 to TRBJ2-5, with D possibly TRBD2 on 6 matching bases. V was shortened by 6 bases and J by 11 bases, with 16 bases between the two germline ends. Germline V lookup: CDR1 MDHEN, CDR2 SYDVKM. The length of the CDR3 is 12 residues. CDR3 sequence: CASSDYPGLQYF. The CDR3 DNA reads as TGTGCCAGCAGCGACTATCCGGGACTTCAGTACTTC.

The chain uses TRBV2 and TRBJ1-6, with D unresolved. CDR1 and CDR2 from the germline V gene are SNHLY and FYNNEI. V was pared by 3 bases and J by 8 bases, with 14 bases between. The CDR3 spans 15 residues. In DNA, the CDR3 is TGTGCCAGCAGTGAGAGGGAAGTAGGACATTCACCCCTCCACTTT. It is translated as CASSEREVGHSPLHF.